This TCR beta chain was retrieved from a study of control samples from healthy donors and cancer patients. The V gene's germline CDR1 is LNHDA and CDR2 SQIVND (reference sequence). This CDR3 is 17 amino acids long. V lost 1 base and J lost 5; bases outside the gene matches: 10. The protocol was immunoSEQ multiplex PCR, while the TCRdb copy is restricted to in-frame clones and leaves out a portion. The sample lists some 73,000 clones; around 94% were seen once. This sequence was found in a woman aged 40 to 50 in good health. V usage is TRBV19 and J usage is TRBJ2-1; the match to TRBD1 covers 8 bases. The sequenced sample was blood. CDR3 sequence reads: CASSIVRGLPGDNEQFF. CDR3 sequence (DNA): TGTGCCAGTAGTATAGTCAGGGGGCTTCCGGGAGACAATGAGCAGTTCTTC. Together with reference TRBV19 and TRBJ2-1, the CDR3 gives the full variable domain: DGGITQSPKYLFRKEGQNVTLSCEQNLNHDAMYWYRQDPGQGLRLIYYSQIVNDFQKGDIAEGYSVSREKKESFPLTVTSAQKNPTAFYLCASSIVRGLPGDNEQFFGPGTRLTVL.